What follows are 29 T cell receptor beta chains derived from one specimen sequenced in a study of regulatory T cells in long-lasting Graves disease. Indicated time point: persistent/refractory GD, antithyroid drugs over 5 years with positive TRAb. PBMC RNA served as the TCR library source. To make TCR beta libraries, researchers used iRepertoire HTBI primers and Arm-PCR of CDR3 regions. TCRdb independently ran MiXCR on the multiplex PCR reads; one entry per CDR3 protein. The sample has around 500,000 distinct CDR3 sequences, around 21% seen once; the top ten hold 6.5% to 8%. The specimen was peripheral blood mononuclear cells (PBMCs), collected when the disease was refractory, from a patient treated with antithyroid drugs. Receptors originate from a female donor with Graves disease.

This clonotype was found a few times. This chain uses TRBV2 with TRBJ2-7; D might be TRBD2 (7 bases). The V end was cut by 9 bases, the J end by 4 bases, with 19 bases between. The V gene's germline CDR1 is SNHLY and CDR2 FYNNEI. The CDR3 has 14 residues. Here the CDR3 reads CASLRGRERYEQYF. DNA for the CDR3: TGTGCCAGTCTCCGGGGGCGGGAGAGGTACGAGCAGTACTTC.

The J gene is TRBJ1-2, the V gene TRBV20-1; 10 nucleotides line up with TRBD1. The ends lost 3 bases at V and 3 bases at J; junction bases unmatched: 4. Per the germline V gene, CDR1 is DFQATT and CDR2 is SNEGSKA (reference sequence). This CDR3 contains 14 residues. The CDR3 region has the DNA TGCAGTGCTAGGTGGACAGGGGGAGACTATGGCTACACCTTC. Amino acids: CSARWTGGDYGYTF.

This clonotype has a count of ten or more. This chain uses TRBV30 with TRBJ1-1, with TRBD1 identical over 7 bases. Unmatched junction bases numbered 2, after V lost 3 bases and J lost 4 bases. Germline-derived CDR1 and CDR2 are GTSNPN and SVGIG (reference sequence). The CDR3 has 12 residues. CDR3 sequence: CAWRQGTTEAFF. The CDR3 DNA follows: TGTGCCTGGAGACAGGGGACCACTGAAGCTTTCTTT.

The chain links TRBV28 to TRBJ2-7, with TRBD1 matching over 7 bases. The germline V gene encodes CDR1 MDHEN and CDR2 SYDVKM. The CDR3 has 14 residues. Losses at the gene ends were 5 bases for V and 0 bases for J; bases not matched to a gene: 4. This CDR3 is CASSEQGYSYEQYF. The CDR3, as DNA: TGTGCCAGCAGTGAACAGGGGTACTCCTACGAGCAGTACTTC.

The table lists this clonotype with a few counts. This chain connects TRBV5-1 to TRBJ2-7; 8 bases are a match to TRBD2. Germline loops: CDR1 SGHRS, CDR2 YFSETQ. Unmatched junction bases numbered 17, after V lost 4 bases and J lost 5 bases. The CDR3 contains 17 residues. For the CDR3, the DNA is TGCGCCAGCAGCCCGGTGGGTAGCGGGGTTCTGGGTGACGAGCAGTACTTC. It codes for CASSPVGSGVLGDEQYF.

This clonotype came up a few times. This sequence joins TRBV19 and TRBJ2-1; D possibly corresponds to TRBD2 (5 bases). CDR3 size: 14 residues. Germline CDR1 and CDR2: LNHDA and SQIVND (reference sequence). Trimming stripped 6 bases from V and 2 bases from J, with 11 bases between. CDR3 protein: CASSEGLTYNEQFF. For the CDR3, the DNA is TGTGCCAGTAGCGAGGGTTTAACCTACAATGAGCAGTTCTTC.

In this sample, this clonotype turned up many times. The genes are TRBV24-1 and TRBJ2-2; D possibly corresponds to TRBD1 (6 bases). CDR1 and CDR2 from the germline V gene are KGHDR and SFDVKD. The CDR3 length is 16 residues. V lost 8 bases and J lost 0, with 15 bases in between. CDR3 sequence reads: CATTRSGTTNTGELFF. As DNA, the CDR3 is TGTGCCACCACCCGATCAGGGACAACGAACACCGGGGAGCTGTTTTTT.

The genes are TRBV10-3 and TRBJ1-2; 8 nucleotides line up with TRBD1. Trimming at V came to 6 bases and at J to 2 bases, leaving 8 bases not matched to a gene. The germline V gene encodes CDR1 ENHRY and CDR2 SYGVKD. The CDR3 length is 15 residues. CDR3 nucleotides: TGTGCCATCAGCGGAGGGCAGGGGGCGAACTATGGCTACACCTTC. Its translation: CAISGGQGANYGYTF.

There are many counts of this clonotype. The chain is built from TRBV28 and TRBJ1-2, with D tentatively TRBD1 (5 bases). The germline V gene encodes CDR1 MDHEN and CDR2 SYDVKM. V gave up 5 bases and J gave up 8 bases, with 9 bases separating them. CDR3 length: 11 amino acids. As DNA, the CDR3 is TGTGCCAGCAGTCTTGACAGCGGCTACACCTTC. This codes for CASSLDSGYTF.

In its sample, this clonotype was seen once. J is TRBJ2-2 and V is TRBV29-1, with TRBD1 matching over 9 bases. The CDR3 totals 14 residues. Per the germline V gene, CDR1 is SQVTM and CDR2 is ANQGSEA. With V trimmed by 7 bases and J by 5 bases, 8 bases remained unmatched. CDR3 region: CSGKDRGLTGELFF. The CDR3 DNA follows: TGCAGCGGAAAGGACAGGGGACTTACCGGGGAGCTGTTTTTT.

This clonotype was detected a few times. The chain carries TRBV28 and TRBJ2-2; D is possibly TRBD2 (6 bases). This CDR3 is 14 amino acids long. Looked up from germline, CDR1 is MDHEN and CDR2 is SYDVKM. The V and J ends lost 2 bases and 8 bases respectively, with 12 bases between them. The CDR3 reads CASSLTGGYGELFF. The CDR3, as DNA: TGTGCCAGCAGTTTAACCGGAGGGTATGGGGAGCTGTTTTTT.

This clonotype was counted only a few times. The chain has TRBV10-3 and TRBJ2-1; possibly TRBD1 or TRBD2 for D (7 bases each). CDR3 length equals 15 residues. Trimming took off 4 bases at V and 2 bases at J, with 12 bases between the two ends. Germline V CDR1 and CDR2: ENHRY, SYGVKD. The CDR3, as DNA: TGTGCCATCAGTGCAGGGGGGGTCCCCTACAATGAGCAGTTCTTC. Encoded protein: CAISAGGVPYNEQFF.

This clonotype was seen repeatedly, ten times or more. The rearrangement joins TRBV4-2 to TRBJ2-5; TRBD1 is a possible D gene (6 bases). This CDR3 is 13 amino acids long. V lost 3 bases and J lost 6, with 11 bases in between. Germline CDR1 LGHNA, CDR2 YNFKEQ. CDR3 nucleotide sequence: TGTGCCAGCAGCCATAACAGGGCCAAGACCCAGTACTTC. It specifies CASSHNRAKTQYF.

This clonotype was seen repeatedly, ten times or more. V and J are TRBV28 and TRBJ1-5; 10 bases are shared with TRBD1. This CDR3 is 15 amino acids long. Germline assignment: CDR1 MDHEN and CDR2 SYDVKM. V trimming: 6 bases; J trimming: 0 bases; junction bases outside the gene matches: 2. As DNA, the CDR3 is TGTGCCAGCAGGTGGGACAGGGGTAGCAATCAGCCCCAGCATTTT. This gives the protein CASRWDRGSNQPQHF.

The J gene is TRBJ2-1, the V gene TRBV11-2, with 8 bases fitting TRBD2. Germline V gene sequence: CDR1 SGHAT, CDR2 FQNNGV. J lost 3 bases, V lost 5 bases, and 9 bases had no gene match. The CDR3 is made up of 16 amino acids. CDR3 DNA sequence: TGTGCCAGCAGCCCCAACCGACTAGCGAACTACAATGAGCAGTTCTTC. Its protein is CASSPNRLANYNEQFF.

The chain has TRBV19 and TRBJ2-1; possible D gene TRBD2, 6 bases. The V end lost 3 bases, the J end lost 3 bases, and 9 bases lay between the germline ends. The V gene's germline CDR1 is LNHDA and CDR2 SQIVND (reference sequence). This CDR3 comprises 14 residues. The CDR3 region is CASSMAGSYNEQFF. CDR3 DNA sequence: TGTGCCAGTAGTATGGCGGGGAGCTACAATGAGCAGTTCTTC.

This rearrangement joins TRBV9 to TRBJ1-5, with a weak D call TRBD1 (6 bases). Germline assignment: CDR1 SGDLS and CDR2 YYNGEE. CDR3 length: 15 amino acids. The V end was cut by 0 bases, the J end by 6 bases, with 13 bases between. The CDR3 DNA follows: TGTGCCAGCAGCGTAGAAGGGACACGGCTTCAGCCCCAGCATTTT. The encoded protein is CASSVEGTRLQPQHF.

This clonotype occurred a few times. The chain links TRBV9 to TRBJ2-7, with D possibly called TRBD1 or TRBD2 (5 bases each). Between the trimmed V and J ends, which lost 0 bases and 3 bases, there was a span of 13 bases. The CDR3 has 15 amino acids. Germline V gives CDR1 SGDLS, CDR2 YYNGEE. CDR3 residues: CASSVGPGPNYEQYF. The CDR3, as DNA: TGTGCCAGCAGCGTAGGACCGGGACCCAACTACGAGCAGTACTTC.

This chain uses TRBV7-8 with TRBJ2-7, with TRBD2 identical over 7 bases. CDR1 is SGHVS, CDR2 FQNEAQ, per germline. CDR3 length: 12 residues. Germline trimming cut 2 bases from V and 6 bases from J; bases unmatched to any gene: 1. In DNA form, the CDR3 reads TGTGCCAGCAGCTTAAGGACTAGCGAGCAGTACTTC. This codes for CASSLRTSEQYF.

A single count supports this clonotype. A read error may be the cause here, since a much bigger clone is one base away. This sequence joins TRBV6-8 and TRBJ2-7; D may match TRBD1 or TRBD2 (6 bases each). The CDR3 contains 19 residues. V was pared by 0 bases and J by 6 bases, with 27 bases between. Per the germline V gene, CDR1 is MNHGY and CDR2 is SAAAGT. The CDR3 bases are TGTGCCAGCAGTTACTCTTTCGGGAGTTCGGAAACGAGGGGGGCCGAGCAGTACTTC. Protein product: CASSYSFGSSETRGAEQYF.

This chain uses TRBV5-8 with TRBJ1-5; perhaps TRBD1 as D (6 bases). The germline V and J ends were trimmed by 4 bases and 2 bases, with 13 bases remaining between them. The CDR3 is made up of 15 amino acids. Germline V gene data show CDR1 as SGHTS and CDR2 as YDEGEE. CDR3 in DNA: TGTGCCAGCAGCCCTTACTCAGGGGGCAATCAGCCCCAGCATTTT. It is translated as CASSPYSGGNQPQHF. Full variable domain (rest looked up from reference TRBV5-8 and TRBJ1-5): EAGVTQSPTHLIKTRGQQATLRCSPISGHTSVYWYQQALGLGLQFLLWYDEGEERNRGNFPPRFSGRQFPNYSSELNVNALELEDSALYLCASSPYSGGNQPQHFGDGTRLSIL.

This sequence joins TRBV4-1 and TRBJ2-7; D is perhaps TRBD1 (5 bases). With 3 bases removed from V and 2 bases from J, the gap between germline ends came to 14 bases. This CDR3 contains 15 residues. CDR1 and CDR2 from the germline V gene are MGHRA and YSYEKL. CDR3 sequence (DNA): TGCGCCAGCAGCCAGACAGCCGACGGAACCTACGAGCAGTACTTC. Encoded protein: CASSQTADGTYEQYF.

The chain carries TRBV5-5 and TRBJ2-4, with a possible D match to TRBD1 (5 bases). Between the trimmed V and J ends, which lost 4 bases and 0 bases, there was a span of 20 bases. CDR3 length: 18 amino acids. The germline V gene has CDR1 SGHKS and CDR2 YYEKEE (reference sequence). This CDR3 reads CASSHPGIGALAKNIQYF. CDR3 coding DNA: TGTGCCAGCAGCCACCCCGGCATAGGGGCCCTAGCCAAAAACATTCAGTACTTC.

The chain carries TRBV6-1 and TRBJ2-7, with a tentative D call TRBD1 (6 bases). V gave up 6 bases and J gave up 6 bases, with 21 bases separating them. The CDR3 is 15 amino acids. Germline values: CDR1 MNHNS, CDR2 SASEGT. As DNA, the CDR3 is TGTGCCAGCAGGCGCCCCAGGGGATACGGGGTCGAGCAGTACTTC. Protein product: CASRRPRGYGVEQYF.

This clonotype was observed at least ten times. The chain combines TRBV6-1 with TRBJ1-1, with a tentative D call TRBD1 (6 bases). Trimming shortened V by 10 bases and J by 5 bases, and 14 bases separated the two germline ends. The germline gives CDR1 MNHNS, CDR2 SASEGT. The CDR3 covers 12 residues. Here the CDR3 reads CATRRGRTEAFF. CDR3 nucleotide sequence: TGTGCCACCCGCAGGGGCCGGACTGAAGCTTTCTTT.

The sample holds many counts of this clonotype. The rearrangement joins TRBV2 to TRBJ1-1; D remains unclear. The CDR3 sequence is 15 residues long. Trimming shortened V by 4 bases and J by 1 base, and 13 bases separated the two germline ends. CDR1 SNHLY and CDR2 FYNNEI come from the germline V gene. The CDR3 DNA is TGTGCCAGCAGTGTTGACATCTCGGCGAACACTGAAGCTTTCTTT. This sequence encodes CASSVDISANTEAFF.

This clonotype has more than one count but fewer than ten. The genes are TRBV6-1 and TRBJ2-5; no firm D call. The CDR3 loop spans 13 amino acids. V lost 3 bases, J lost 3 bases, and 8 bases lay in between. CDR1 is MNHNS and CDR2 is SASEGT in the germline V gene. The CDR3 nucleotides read TGTGCCAGCAGTGACAGGAGAGAAGAGACCCAGTACTTC. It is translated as CASSDRREETQYF.

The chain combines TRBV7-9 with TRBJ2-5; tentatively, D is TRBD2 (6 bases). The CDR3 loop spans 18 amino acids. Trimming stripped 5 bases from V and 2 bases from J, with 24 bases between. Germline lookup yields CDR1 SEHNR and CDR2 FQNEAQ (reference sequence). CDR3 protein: CASSQPSGQYYTQETQYF. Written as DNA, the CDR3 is TGTGCCAGCAGCCAACCGAGCGGGCAATATTATACACAAGAGACCCAGTACTTC.

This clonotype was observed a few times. The CDR3 nucleotides read TGTGCCAGCAGCAACCGGGACAACAACTATGGCTACACCTTC. Translated: CASSNRDNNYGYTF. The chain couples TRBV7-2 to TRBJ1-2; D possibly corresponds to TRBD1 (6 bases). CDR1 is SGHTA and CDR2 is FQGNSA in the germline V gene. V gave up 5 bases and J gave up 2 bases, with 12 bases separating them. This CDR3 has 14 residues.